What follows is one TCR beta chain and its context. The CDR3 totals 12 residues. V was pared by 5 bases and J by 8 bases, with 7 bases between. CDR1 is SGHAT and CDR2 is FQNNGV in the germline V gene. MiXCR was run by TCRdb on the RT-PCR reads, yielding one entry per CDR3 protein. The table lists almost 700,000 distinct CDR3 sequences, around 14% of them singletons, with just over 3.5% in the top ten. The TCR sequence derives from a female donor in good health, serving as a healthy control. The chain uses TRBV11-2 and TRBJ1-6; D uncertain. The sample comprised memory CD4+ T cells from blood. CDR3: CASSTEYSPLHF. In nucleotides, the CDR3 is TGTGCCAGCAGCACCGAATATTCACCCCTCCACTTT.